A selection of T cell receptor beta chains follows, all from one sample in a study. One entry per CDR3 protein, called by TCRdb with MiXCR from the 5' RACE reads. The profile covers over 50,000 distinct CDR3 sequences, with around 30% appearing a single time and around 2% taken by the ten largest. The specimen sequenced was tumor-infiltrating naive CD4+ T cells sorted from the breast tumor. The receptors originated from a female donor with breast cancer. CDR3s include the opening cysteine and the closing phenylalanine or tryptophan. Fields, in order: D gene, clone size, J gene, V gene, CDR3 length, CDR3 protein, CDR3 DNA. A D gene is named only where the DNA matches it firmly. The size entry is marked missing in some rows and otherwise reads once, few, many or a size class.

D: TRBD2; size: -; J: TRBJ2-2; V: TRBV4-3; length: 18; CDR3: CASSQEPTSGSWAGELFF; DNA: TGCGCCAGCAGCCAAGAACCGACTAGCGGGAGTTGGGCCGGGGAGCTGTTTTTT
D: TRBD2; size: -; J: TRBJ2-3; V: TRBV5-1; length: 13; CDR3: CASSLSGANTQYF; DNA: TGCGCCAGCAGCTTGAGCGGGGCGAATACGCAGTATTTT
D: TRBD1; size: -; J: TRBJ2-7; V: TRBV5-1; length: 13; CDR3: CASSSRGLGEQYF; DNA: TGCGCCAGCAGCAGCAGGGGGCTGGGGGAGCAGTACTTC
D: TRBD1; size: -; J: TRBJ2-5; V: TRBV5-1; length: 16; CDR3: CASSLGSGTGDVTQYF; DNA: TGCGCCAGCAGCTTGGGAAGCGGGACAGGGGATGTGACCCAGTACTTC
D: -; size: few; J: TRBJ2-5; V: TRBV20-1; length: 13; CDR3: CSARGRDQETQYF; DNA: TGCAGTGCTAGGGGACGGGACCAAGAGACCCAGTACTTC
D: TRBD2; size: -; J: TRBJ2-5; V: TRBV6-6; length: 14; CDR3: CASSSRLARETQYF; DNA: TGTGCCAGCAGTTCGAGACTAGCGCGAGAGACCCAGTACTTC
D: TRBD2; size: -; J: TRBJ2-3; V: TRBV20-1; length: 15; CDR3: CSAVSRTSGADTQYF; DNA: TGCAGTGCTGTTTCCAGGACTAGCGGCGCAGATACGCAGTATTTT
D: TRBD2; size: -; J: TRBJ2-2; V: TRBV9; length: 15; CDR3: CASSLGTTNTGELFF; DNA: TGTGCCAGCAGCTTAGGGACTACGAACACCGGGGAGCTGTTTTTT
D: -; size: -; J: TRBJ2-2; V: TRBV27; length: 12; CDR3: CASSRFPGELFF; DNA: TGTGCCAGCAGCCGTTTTCCCGGGGAGCTGTTTTTT
D: TRBD2; size: -; J: TRBJ2-1; V: TRBV30; length: 15; CDR3: CAWEDSGGAWNEQFF; DNA: TGTGCCTGGGAAGATAGCGGGGGGGCCTGGAATGAGCAGTTCTTC
D: TRBD2; size: -; J: TRBJ2-1; V: TRBV7-3; length: 15; CDR3: CASSPGLAGYNEQFF; DNA: TGTGCCAGCAGCCCGGGACTAGCGGGATACAATGAGCAGTTCTTC
D: TRBD2; size: -; J: TRBJ2-5; V: TRBV28; length: 14; CDR3: CATTRLAGSETQYF; DNA: TGTGCCACCACTAGACTAGCGGGATCGGAGACCCAGTACTTC
D: -; size: -; J: TRBJ2-3; V: TRBV5-1; length: 15; CDR3: CASSLGQALADTQYF; DNA: TGCGCCAGCAGCTTGGGACAGGCTTTGGCAGATACGCAGTATTTT
D: -; size: medium-sized; J: TRBJ1-6; V: TRBV5-1; length: 18; CDR3: CASSLAGISGSLNSPLHF; DNA: TGCGCCAGCAGCTTGGCCGGAATTTCGGGATCCTTAAATTCACCCCTCCACTTT
D: TRBD1; size: few; J: TRBJ1-5; V: TRBV20-1; length: 15; CDR3: CSANLGTGNNQPQHF; DNA: TGCAGTGCTAATCTAGGGACAGGGAACAATCAGCCCCAGCATTTT
D: TRBD1; size: many; J: TRBJ2-7; V: TRBV5-1; length: 17; CDR3: CASSLPRTGRFLYEQYF; DNA: TGCGCCAGCAGCTTGCCGCGGACAGGGCGGTTTCTCTACGAGCAGTACTTC
D: TRBD2; size: medium-sized; J: TRBJ2-5; V: TRBV9; length: 15; CDR3: CASSGGRERWKTQYF; DNA: TGTGCCAGCAGCGGGGGGAGGGAAAGGTGGAAGACCCAGTACTTC
D: TRBD2; size: few; J: TRBJ2-3; V: TRBV5-4; length: 15; CDR3: CASSPSSGRSDTQYF; DNA: TGTGCCAGCAGCCCATCCAGCGGGAGGTCCGATACGCAGTATTTT
D: -; size: -; J: TRBJ2-7; V: TRBV9; length: 14; CDR3: CASSVSPYSYEQYF; DNA: TGTGCCAGCAGCGTAAGTCCTTACTCCTACGAGCAGTACTTC
D: -; size: few; J: TRBJ2-5; V: TRBV30; length: 13; CDR3: CAWSRVAQETQYF; DNA: TGTGCCTGGAGTAGGGTAGCACAAGAGACCCAGTACTTC
D: TRBD2; size: few; J: TRBJ2-7; V: TRBV20-1; length: 13; CDR3: CSADRTSSYEQYF; DNA: TGCAGTGCTGATCGGACTAGCTCCTACGAGCAGTACTTC
D: -; size: -; J: TRBJ2-1; V: TRBV7-2; length: 13; CDR3: CASSLNVDNEQFF; DNA: TGTGCCAGCAGCTTAAACGTAGACAATGAGCAGTTCTTC
D: -; size: -; J: TRBJ2-2; V: TRBV20-1; length: 15; CDR3: CSARDLRAHTGELFF; DNA: TGCAGTGCTAGAGATCTCAGAGCCCACACCGGGGAGCTGTTTTTT
D: -; size: -; J: TRBJ1-6; V: TRBV6-5; length: 15; CDR3: CASSYVLQNNSPLHF; DNA: TGTGCCAGCAGTTACGTCTTACAAAATAATTCACCCCTCCACTTT
D: -; size: -; J: TRBJ2-3; V: TRBV29-1; length: 12; CDR3: CSVDEGSDTQYF; DNA: TGCAGCGTTGATGAGGGGTCAGATACGCAGTATTTT
D: -; size: -; J: TRBJ2-3; V: TRBV12-3/TRBV12-4; length: 14; CDR3: CASSLFSRADTQYF; DNA: TGTGCCAGCAGTTTATTTTCTAGAGCAGATACGCAGTATTTT
D: -; size: few; J: TRBJ2-5; V: TRBV7-9; length: 13; CDR3: CASSLRGAETQYF; DNA: TGTGCCAGCTCCCTAAGGGGGGCAGAGACCCAGTACTTC
D: TRBD1; size: few; J: TRBJ2-7; V: TRBV20-1; length: 13; CDR3: CSAPGTGGYEQYF; DNA: TGCAGTGCTCCCGGGACAGGGGGCTACGAGCAGTACTTC
D: -; size: -; J: TRBJ2-7; V: TRBV28; length: 12; CDR3: CASRADGYEQYF; DNA: TGTGCCAGCAGGGCCGACGGATACGAGCAGTACTTC
D: -; size: -; J: TRBJ1-1; V: TRBV6-4; length: 14; CDR3: CARRAVPGGTEAFF; DNA: TGTGCCCGCAGGGCCGTCCCGGGGGGCACTGAAGCTTTCTTT
D: -; size: few; J: TRBJ1-4; V: TRBV7-2; length: 13; CDR3: CASSQRPNEKLFF; DNA: TGTGCCAGCAGCCAGCGGCCTAATGAAAAACTGTTTTTT
D: TRBD2; size: few; J: TRBJ2-3; V: TRBV20-1; length: 15; CDR3: CSAPLPSGSTDTQYF; DNA: TGCAGTGCTCCTCTACCTAGCGGGAGCACAGATACGCAGTATTTT
D: -; size: many; J: TRBJ2-3; V: TRBV5-1; length: 14; CDR3: CASRGNPGTDTQYF; DNA: TGCGCCAGCAGGGGAAACCCGGGCACAGATACGCAGTATTTT
D: -; size: few; J: TRBJ1-5; V: TRBV4-2; length: 15; CDR3: CASSPGTFGNQPQHF; DNA: TGTGCCAGCAGCCCCGGGACGTTTGGCAATCAGCCCCAGCATTTT
D: -; size: many; J: TRBJ2-7; V: TRBV10-1; length: 13; CDR3: CASSRYSGGEQYF; DNA: TGCGCCAGCAGTCGCTATAGTGGGGGCGAGCAGTACTTC
D: -; size: few; J: TRBJ2-7; V: TRBV11-3; length: 13; CDR3: CASSLDQGQEQYF; DNA: TGTGCCAGCAGCTTAGATCAAGGCCAGGAGCAGTACTTC
D: -; size: -; J: TRBJ1-1; V: TRBV20-1; length: 12; CDR3: CSASTVGIEAFF; DNA: TGCAGTGCTAGTACGGTAGGGATTGAAGCTTTCTTT
D: TRBD2; size: medium-sized; J: TRBJ2-1; V: TRBV5-1; length: 16; CDR3: CASSLTVGGGNNEQFF; DNA: TGCGCCAGCAGCCTGACAGTCGGGGGGGGAAACAATGAGCAGTTCTTC
D: -; size: few; J: TRBJ2-2; V: TRBV29-1; length: 12; CDR3: CSGTPNTGELFF; DNA: TGCAGCGGGACACCGAACACCGGGGAGCTGTTTTTT
D: TRBD2; size: -; J: TRBJ2-7; V: TRBV4-2; length: 18; CDR3: CASSQFPQTSGSTRAQYF; DNA: TGTGCCAGCAGTCAGTTCCCCCAGACTAGCGGGAGCACCAGGGCGCAGTACTTC
D: -; size: -; J: TRBJ2-7; V: TRBV7-2; length: 12; CDR3: CASSLAYGEQYF; DNA: TGTGCCAGCAGCTTAGCTTATGGCGAGCAGTACTTC
D: TRBD1; size: -; J: TRBJ1-1; V: TRBV11-2; length: 15; CDR3: CASRSTGALTGEAFF; DNA: TGTGCCAGCAGAAGTACAGGGGCGCTTACGGGCGAAGCTTTCTTT
D: -; size: few; J: TRBJ2-5; V: TRBV5-5; length: 15; CDR3: CASSWPGAGGETQYF; DNA: TGTGCCAGCAGCTGGCCGGGGGCAGGGGGGGAGACCCAGTACTTC
D: -; size: -; J: TRBJ2-7; V: TRBV5-6; length: 12; CDR3: CASSWGGGPQYF; DNA: TGTGCCAGCAGCTGGGGAGGAGGGCCGCAGTACTTC
D: -; size: few; J: TRBJ1-1; V: TRBV4-3; length: 16; CDR3: CASSQEGAGLDTEAFF; DNA: TGCGCCAGCAGCCAAGAAGGGGCAGGGTTGGACACTGAAGCTTTCTTT
D: TRBD2; size: -; J: TRBJ2-3; V: TRBV5-1; length: 14; CDR3: CASSLGTRKDTQYF; DNA: TGCGCCAGCAGCTTAGGGACTAGAAAGGATACGCAGTATTTT
D: -; size: -; J: TRBJ2-7; V: TRBV20-1; length: 11; CDR3: CSANKRDEQYF; DNA: TGCAGTGCTAATAAGCGCGACGAGCAGTACTTC
D: -; size: -; J: TRBJ2-7; V: TRBV6-6; length: 15; CDR3: CASSYGAQSSYEQYF; DNA: TGTGCCAGCAGTTACGGGGCTCAAAGCTCCTACGAGCAGTACTTC
D: TRBD1; size: -; J: TRBJ1-1; V: TRBV5-1; length: 15; CDR3: CASSLGTGVNTEAFF; DNA: TGCGCCAGCAGCTTGGGGACAGGGGTGAACACTGAAGCCTTCTTT
D: -; size: few; J: TRBJ1-2; V: TRBV24-1; length: 14; CDR3: CATSDFTASYGYTF; DNA: TGTGCCACCAGTGATTTCACAGCAAGCTATGGCTACACCTTC
D: TRBD1; size: many; J: TRBJ1-4; V: TRBV12-3/TRBV12-4; length: 14; CDR3: CASSFGTGSEKLFF; DNA: TGTGCCAGCAGTTTTGGGACAGGGAGTGAAAAACTGTTTTTT
D: -; size: -; J: TRBJ2-2; V: TRBV7-2; length: 13; CDR3: CASSSTHTGELFF; DNA: TGTGCCAGCAGCTCTACCCACACCGGGGAGCTGTTTTTT
D: -; size: -; J: TRBJ1-2; V: TRBV5-1; length: 14; CDR3: CASSLGQTTYGYTF; DNA: TGCGCCAGCAGCTTGGGACAGACGACCTATGGCTACACCTTC
D: -; size: few; J: TRBJ2-7; V: TRBV9; length: 14; CDR3: CASSVGVRDTEQYF; DNA: TGTGCCAGCAGCGTAGGGGTGCGGGACACCGAGCAGTACTTC
D: TRBD1; size: few; J: TRBJ2-2; V: TRBV12-3/TRBV12-4; length: 17; CDR3: CASSLERQGANTGELFF; DNA: TGTGCCAGCAGTTTAGAGCGACAGGGCGCGAACACCGGGGAGCTGTTTTTT